This T cell receptor beta chain comes out of a study of shared clonotypes between healthy human individuals. As for the study in general: The study used three CD4 naive, three CD4 memory, two CD8 naive and one CD8 memory plate per donor. Whole-study findings and limits: Across subsets, estimated richness was generally greater for naive than for memory populations.

With regard to this clone: As yet, its antigen is unknown.

Naive CD4+ cells were CD45RA-selected; the remaining cells were memory. Profiled with immunoSEQ multiplex PCR; TCRdb holds only in-frame clones, not every one. The table lists about 2 million clones, 85% to 95% of them singletons. Germline CDR1 is DFQATT and CDR2 is SNEGSKA (reference sequence). The V end lost 4 bases, the J end lost 6 bases, and 9 bases lay between the germline ends. The CDR3 has 11 residues. The rearrangement joins TRBV20-1 to TRBJ1-1; no reliable D call. The sample taken for sequencing was naive CD4+ T cells sorted from blood. Subset specified: CD45RA+ positively selected. This clonotype was sampled from a man in his late teens or twenties in good health. In nucleotides, the CDR3 is TGCAGTGCTACCGCAGAATCTGAAGCTTTCTTT. Translated, it gives CSATAESEAFF.